These T cell receptor beta chains were read from a single sample in a study of T cells in Graves' hyperthyroidism and ophthalmopathy. A single record per CDR3 protein comes from TCRdb applying MiXCR to the multiplex PCR reads. The sample shows around 420,000 distinct CDR3 sequences, 15% to 17% of them seen only once. The sample consisted of blood. The receptor source for this set is a woman between 18 and 29 years old with Graves' hyperthyroidism. Both conserved end residues are part of each CDR3. D genes are given only for firm matches. Size tells how often a clone was seen (once, few, many) or the class of an expanded clone, and some rows leave it out.

NA | TRBJ2-6 | many | TRBV6-1 | CASSESSGAGANVLTF | TGTGCCAGCAGTGAATCGTCAGGGGCTGGGGCCAACGTCCTGACTTTC
TRBD2 | TRBJ2-7 | many | TRBV2 | CASRSGLGTYEQYF | TGTGCCAGCAGGTCGGGACTAGGAACGTATGAGCAGTACTTC
NA | TRBJ1-5 | few | TRBV19 | CASTKDGNNQPQHF | TGTGCCAGTACCAAGGACGGTAACAATCAGCCCCAGCATTTT
NA | TRBJ2-7 | few | TRBV14 | CASSQDSSILREQYF | TGTGCCAGCAGCCAAGATTCGAGCATCCTCCGGGAGCAGTACTTC
NA | TRBJ2-3 | few | TRBV4-1 | CASSQEVTASTDTQYF | TGCGCCAGCAGCCAAGAAGTGACAGCAAGCACAGATACGCAGTATTTT
TRBD1 | TRBJ2-5 | few | TRBV30 | CAWSWTGGRKTLYF | TGTGCCTGGAGCTGGACAGGGGGCAGGAAGACCCTGTACTTC
NA | TRBJ1-2 | many | TRBV29-1 | CSVKTGGNYGYTF | TGCAGCGTTAAAACTGGGGGGAACTATGGCTACACCTTC
NA | TRBJ1-5 | many | TRBV12-3/TRBV12-4 | CASGSFDNQPQHF | TGTGCCAGCGGCTCATTTGACAATCAGCCCCAGCATTTT
TRBD1 | TRBJ1-2 | NA | TRBV19 | CASTPGDSLGANYGYTF | TGTGCCAGTACCCCCGGGGACAGCCTTGGTGCCAACTATGGCTACACCTTC
TRBD1 | TRBJ1-4 | many | TRBV12-3/TRBV12-4 | CASSSPEDRGDEKLFF | TGTGCCAGCAGTTCCCCTGAGGACAGGGGGGATGAAAAACTGTTTTTT
NA | TRBJ1-4 | many | TRBV11-2 | CASSPRTVNNEKLFF | TGTGCCAGCAGCCCTCGGACAGTGAATAATGAAAAACTGTTTTTT
NA | TRBJ1-1 | few | TRBV9 | CASSPTGQLNTEAFF | TGTGCCAGCAGCCCCACGGGACAACTGAACACTGAAGCTTTCTTT
NA | TRBJ1-4 | many | TRBV20-1 | CSADGHGVFF | TGCAGTGCGGACGGACACGGGGTGTTTTTT
TRBD2 | TRBJ2-2 | many | TRBV2 | CASRIGTSVDGELFF | TGTGCCAGCAGGATTGGGACTAGCGTGGACGGGGAGCTGTTTTTT
TRBD2 | TRBJ2-1 | many | TRBV2 | CASKYPGGNEQFF | TGTGCCAGCAAGTATCCGGGGGGCAATGAGCAGTTCTTC
TRBD1 | TRBJ1-5 | many | TRBV20-1 | CSAGGRGRFGNQPQHF | TGCAGTGCTGGAGGCAGGGGGCGATTTGGCAATCAGCCCCAGCATTTT
NA | TRBJ2-3 | many | TRBV2 | CASSRGSGVSTDTQYF | TGTGCCAGCAGTCGAGGGTCGGGGGTAAGCACAGATACGCAGTATTTT
NA | TRBJ2-7 | many | TRBV10-3 | CAISDRGEYEQYF | TGTGCCATCAGTGATCGTGGGGAGTACGAGCAGTACTTC
NA | TRBJ2-5 | many | TRBV28 | CASSLLVTQYF | TGTGCCAGCAGTTTGTTGGTGACCCAGTACTTC
NA | TRBJ1-4 | NA | TRBV5-1 | CASSSSDTTNEKLFF | TGCGCCAGCAGCTCGTCGGACACCACTAATGAAAAACTGTTTTTT
TRBD1 | TRBJ1-1 | NA | TRBV5-1 | CASRAGTGLMNTEAFF | TGCGCCAGCAGAGCCGGGACAGGGCTTATGAACACTGAAGCTTTCTTT
NA | TRBJ1-5 | few | TRBV19 | CASSIVTGSPQHF | TGTGCCAGTAGTATAGTTACGGGTTCACCCCAGCATTTT
TRBD1 | TRBJ2-5 | many | TRBV20-1 | CSARRQGGLWETQYF | TGCAGTGCTAGGCGACAGGGCGGCCTATGGGAGACCCAGTACTTC
NA | TRBJ2-3 | many | TRBV3-1 | CASSPRDHTDTQYF | TGTGCCAGCAGCCCCCGGGACCACACAGATACGCAGTATTTT
NA | TRBJ2-2 | many | TRBV7-9 | CATPVVRTGELFF | TGTGCCACCCCGGTAGTGCGCACCGGGGAGCTGTTTTTT
NA | TRBJ1-2 | many | TRBV6-1 | CASSSALGDYGYTF | TGTGCCAGCAGTTCCGCCCTCGGTGACTATGGCTACACCTTC
NA | TRBJ2-5 | many | TRBV12-3/TRBV12-4 | CASSLRVAVEETQYF | TGTGCCAGCAGTTTAAGGGTAGCGGTGGAAGAGACCCAGTACTTC
TRBD2 | TRBJ2-3 | few | TRBV6-4 | CASSVGLAGTDTQYF | TGTGCCAGCAGTGTGGGGCTAGCGGGGACAGATACGCAGTATTTT
TRBD1 | TRBJ1-2 | once | TRBV12-5 | CASGLAIRDSGYTF | TGTGCTAGTGGTTTGGCCATCCGGGACAGTGGCTACACCTTC
NA | TRBJ1-1 | NA | TRBV2 | CASSEEGWRTEAFF | TGTGCCAGCAGTGAAGAGGGGTGGAGAACTGAAGCTTTCTTT
TRBD1 | TRBJ1-5 | many | TRBV20-1 | CSASMVGQGGNQPQHF | TGCAGTGCTAGTATGGTTGGACAGGGCGGCAATCAGCCCCAGCATTTT
TRBD1 | TRBJ1-3 | many | TRBV4-2 | CASTLGTAGNTIYF | TGTGCCAGCACACTTGGGACAGCTGGAAACACCATATATTTT
NA | TRBJ1-5 | many | TRBV5-8 | CASTGQNNQPQHF | TGTGCCAGCACCGGACAGAACAATCAGCCCCAGCATTTT
NA | TRBJ2-5 | NA | TRBV20-1 | CSALQPSGKETQYF | TGCAGTGCTCTACAACCCAGCGGAAAAGAGACCCAGTACTTC
TRBD2 | TRBJ2-5 | many | TRBV11-2 | CASSLVTSGAIQETQYF | TGTGCCAGCAGCTTAGTTACTAGCGGGGCTATCCAAGAGACCCAGTACTTC
NA | TRBJ1-5 | NA | TRBV11-3 | CASSAQGQPQHF | TGTGCCAGCAGCGCCCAGGGGCAGCCCCAGCATTTT
NA | TRBJ2-7 | many | TRBV2 | CASKGTYLANEQYF | TGTGCCAGCAAAGGGACATACCTTGCCAACGAGCAGTACTTC
TRBD1 | TRBJ1-5 | many | TRBV6-1 | CASSNAIWDSSNQPQHF | TGTGCCAGCAGTAATGCAATTTGGGACAGTAGCAATCAGCCCCAGCATTTT
NA | TRBJ2-1 | few | TRBV18 | CASPLGGGEYNEQFF | TGTGCCAGCCCTTTGGGAGGGGGCGAGTACAATGAGCAGTTCTTC
NA | TRBJ1-6 | many | TRBV27 | CASSPPAAEGIIGPLHF | TGTGCCAGCAGCCCCCCCGCGGCGGAGGGAATCATCGGTCCCCTCCACTTT
TRBD1 | TRBJ2-6 | few | TRBV11-3 | CASSLLTGPGANVLTF | TGTGCCAGCAGCTTGTTGACAGGGCCCGGGGCCAACGTCCTGACTTTC
TRBD1 | TRBJ2-7 | many | TRBV5-1 | CASSWTGAKGSEQYF | TGCGCCAGCAGCTGGACAGGGGCAAAGGGGAGCGAGCAGTACTTC
NA | TRBJ2-2 | many | TRBV24-1 | CATSDRMTGELFF | TGTGCCACCAGTGACAGGATGACCGGGGAGCTGTTTTTT
TRBD1 | TRBJ1-1 | NA | TRBV24-1 | CATSDLQTVGQGNTEAFF | TGTGCCACCAGTGATTTGCAGACCGTGGGACAGGGGAACACTGAAGCTTTCTTT
NA | TRBJ2-5 | many | TRBV18 | CASSPTDQETQYF | TGTGCCAGCTCACCGACGGATCAGGAGACCCAGTACTTC
TRBD1 | TRBJ1-4 | few | TRBV28 | CASRGQGGVGGKLFF | TGTGCCAGCAGGGGGCAAGGGGGCGTAGGGGGGAAACTGTTTTTT
TRBD2 | TRBJ2-2 | NA | TRBV28 | CASSLSRGAGDTGELFF | TGTGCCAGCAGTTTATCTCGAGGAGCGGGAGACACCGGGGAGCTGTTTTTT
TRBD2 | TRBJ2-2 | many | TRBV7-2 | CASSSRTSTGTGELFF | TGTGCCAGCAGCTCCCGGACTAGCACGGGGACCGGGGAGCTGTTTTTT
NA | TRBJ2-7 | NA | TRBV27 | CASSKQSRATYEQYF | TGTGCCAGCAGTAAACAAAGTCGGGCTACCTACGAGCAGTACTTC
TRBD1 | TRBJ1-2 | NA | TRBV20-1 | CSARDQLTGWISYTF | TGCAGTGCTAGAGATCAATTGACAGGGTGGATTAGCTACACCTTC
TRBD2 | TRBJ2-1 | many | TRBV6-1 | CASTGLGGRAGDNEQFF | TGTGCCAGCACTGGACTCGGCGGGAGGGCCGGGGACAATGAGCAGTTCTTC
NA | TRBJ2-7 | many | TRBV4-1 | CASSQVRGSSYEQYF | TGCGCCAGCAGCCAAGTTCGGGGGAGCTCCTACGAGCAGTACTTC
NA | TRBJ2-7 | NA | TRBV20-1 | CSARGPLAEQYF | TGCAGTGCTAGGGGACCCCTTGCGGAGCAGTACTTC
TRBD2 | TRBJ2-7 | NA | TRBV5-1 | CASSSGLAGGSYEQYF | TGCGCCAGCAGCTCCGGACTAGCGGGCGGCTCCTACGAGCAGTACTTC
NA | TRBJ1-5 | NA | TRBV2 | CASSFVGGNQPQHF | TGTGCCAGCAGTTTTGTGGGGGGCAATCAGCCCCAGCATTTT